These T cell receptor beta chains were read from a single sample in a study of read filtering for tumor transcriptome and immune sequencing. Each CDR3 protein is one row after TCRdb ran MiXCR on the reads. The top ten hold around an eighth of the sample, which has around 65,000 distinct CDR3 sequences, about 21% seen once. The specimen was a population of CD138-negative cells sorted from bone marrow. Receptors were obtained from a donor at least 40 years old with multiple myeloma. Both conserved end residues are part of each CDR3. Fields, in order: J gene, D gene, V gene, clone size, CDR3 protein, CDR3 DNA. D genes are given only for firm matches. Some rows have no size entry. The others give once, few or many, or a class for an expanded clone.

>TRBJ1-5|.|TRBV3-1|many
CASSQDYDGQSNQPQHF
TGTGCCAGCAGCCAAGATTACGACGGACAGTCAAATCAGCCCCAGCATTTT
>TRBJ1-1|TRBD1|TRBV5-1|many
CASSLTGTVNTEAFF
TGCGCCAGCAGCTTGACCGGGACAGTGAACACTGAAGCTTTCTTT
>TRBJ2-1|TRBD2|TRBV19|many
CASSAGTSYREQFF
TGTGCCAGTAGTGCCGGGACTAGTTATCGTGAGCAGTTCTTC
>TRBJ1-1|.|TRBV9|many
CASSVVAAKGTEAFF
TGTGCCAGCAGCGTAGTGGCAGCGAAGGGCACTGAAGCTTTCTTT
>TRBJ2-1|.|TRBV12-3/TRBV12-4|many
CASTTDSSSYNEQFF
TGTGCCAGCACCACGGACAGTTCTAGCTACAATGAGCAGTTCTTC
>TRBJ1-5|.|TRBV3-1|many
CASSQVGDQPQHF
TGTGCCAGCAGTCAAGTGGGGGATCAGCCCCAGCATTTT
>TRBJ2-3|TRBD2|TRBV5-1|many
CASNRFGTSADTQYF
TGCGCCAGCAATCGCTTCGGAACTAGCGCAGATACGCAGTATTTT
>TRBJ2-7|.|TRBV5-4|many
CASSTSGVYEQYF
TGTGCCAGCAGCACCAGTGGCGTCTACGAGCAGTACTTC
>TRBJ2-3|.|TRBV12-3/TRBV12-4|many
CASSWQVSPDTQYF
TGTGCCAGCAGCTGGCAGGTTAGCCCAGATACGCAGTATTTT
>TRBJ2-7|.|TRBV6-5|many
CASRSGKGPYEQYF
TGTGCCAGCAGGTCGGGGAAAGGTCCCTACGAGCAGTACTTC
>TRBJ2-5|.|TRBV29-1|many
CSVERSLTGTGMQYF
TGCAGCGTTGAAAGAAGCCTGACAGGCACTGGGATGCAGTACTTC
>TRBJ2-5|TRBD2|TRBV6-2/TRBV6-3|many
CASRRTSGGLETQYF
TGTGCCAGCAGGAGGACTAGCGGGGGTTTGGAGACCCAGTACTTC
>TRBJ2-2|.|TRBV29-1|many
CSVLLFGQRTGELFF
TGCAGCGTTCTCCTGTTTGGACAGAGAACCGGGGAGCTGTTTTTT
>TRBJ2-3|.|TRBV20-1|many
CSARGRKTADTQYF
TGCAGTGCTAGGGGCAGGAAGACCGCAGATACGCAGTATTTT
>TRBJ2-1|.|TRBV6-5|.
CASSPQGCTYSEQFF
TGTGCCAGCAGTCCACAGGGATGTACCTACAGTGAGCAGTTCTTC
>TRBJ1-6|.|TRBV19|many
CASRGTSPIPNSPLHF
TGTGCCAGCAGAGGGACAAGTCCTATACCTAATTCACCCCTCCACTTT
>TRBJ1-3|.|TRBV28|.
CASSLGLSGNTIYF
TGTGCCAGCAGTTTGGGCCTCTCTGGAAACACCATATATTTT
>TRBJ2-3|TRBD2|TRBV3-1|many
CASSPRGTSGTDTQYF
TGTGCCAGCAGCCCCCGGGGGACTAGCGGCACAGATACGCAGTATTTT
>TRBJ1-5|.|TRBV29-1|few
CSVEVTENQPQHF
TGCAGCGTTGAGGTTACTGAGAATCAGCCCCAGCATTTT
>TRBJ1-1|.|TRBV12-3/TRBV12-4|few
CASTPGLMNTEALF
TGTGCTAGCACCCCGGGACTGATGAACACTGAAGCTCTCTTT
>TRBJ1-2|.|TRBV4-2|many
CASNGQNYGYTF
TGTGCCAGCAATGGGCAGAACTATGGCTACACCTTC
>TRBJ2-5|.|TRBV7-3|many
CASSSQGVQETQYF
TGTGCCAGCAGCTCCCAGGGAGTACAAGAGACCCAGTACTTC
>TRBJ2-1|.|TRBV5-1|.
CASSLVSPRNNEQFF
TGCGCCAGCAGCTTGGTCTCCCCCAGGAACAATGAGCAGTTCTTC
>TRBJ1-5|.|TRBV7-2|many
CASSLKLGNNQPQHF
TGTGCCAGCAGCTTAAAGTTGGGGAACAATCAGCCCCAGCATTTT
>TRBJ2-5|TRBD2|TRBV5-1|once
CASSPAGGSEIQYF
TGCGCCAGCAGCCCGGCGGGGGGGTCGGAGATCCAGTACTTC
>TRBJ1-1|.|TRBV3-1|many
CASALRGGSDEAFF
TGTGCCAGCGCCCTTCGGGGGGGGAGCGATGAAGCTTTCTTT
>TRBJ2-5|TRBD2|TRBV20-1|many
CSARSTPGGRETQYF
TGCAGTGCTAGGTCCACCCCGGGGGGGCGGGAGACCCAGTACTTC
>TRBJ1-2|.|TRBV5-1|many
CASSLRTSYGYTF
TGCGCCAGCAGCTTGAGGACTAGCTATGGCTACACCTTC
>TRBJ1-1|.|TRBV3-1|many
CASSSKQNTEAFF
TGTGCCAGCAGCTCGAAACAAAACACTGAAGCTTTCTTT
>TRBJ2-5|TRBD2|TRBV2|.
CASRFREAGGETQYF
TGTGCCAGCCGGTTCCGAGAAGCCGGGGGGGAGACCCAGTACTTC
>TRBJ2-1|TRBD2|TRBV20-1|many
CSARETSGSSYNEQFF
TGCAGTGCTAGAGAGACTAGCGGAAGCTCCTACAATGAGCAGTTCTTC
>TRBJ1-1|.|TRBV20-1|many
CSARGGGPRLNTEAFF
TGCAGTGCTAGGGGCGGGGGGCCCCGGTTGAACACTGAAGCTTTCTTT
>TRBJ1-1|.|TRBV10-3|many
CAISGEGMNTEAFF
TGTGCCATCAGCGGGGAGGGTATGAACACTGAAGCTTTCTTT
>TRBJ2-7|.|TRBV6-5|many
CASSYSESYEQYF
TGTGCCAGCAGTTACTCTGAGTCCTACGAGCAGTACTTC
>TRBJ2-3|TRBD1|TRBV5-1|few
CASSSTGGSRADTQYF
TGCGCCAGCAGCAGTACAGGGGGCTCTCGTGCAGATACGCAGTATTTT
>TRBJ2-5|.|TRBV29-1|many
CSVTQGYETQYF
TGCAGCGTGACACAAGGTTATGAGACCCAGTACTTC
>TRBJ2-7|TRBD2|TRBV5-1|many
CASSEFNSGTYEQYF
TGCGCCAGCAGCGAGTTCAATAGCGGGACTTACGAGCAGTACTTC
>TRBJ2-2|TRBD2|TRBV20-1|few
CSARDLLLTSANTGELFF
TGCAGTGCTAGAGACCTCTTGTTGACTAGCGCGAACACCGGGGAGCTGTTTTTT
>TRBJ2-7|.|TRBV20-1|many
CSARDLRPVYEQYF
TGCAGTGCTAGAGATCTCCGGCCGGTCTACGAGCAGTACTTC
>TRBJ2-1|.|TRBV5-4|many
CASSRNGMVHNEQFF
TGTGCCAGCAGTAGAAACGGGATGGTTCACAATGAGCAGTTCTTC